The following is a T cell receptor (beta chain) sequence with its context. Profiled with immunoSEQ multiplex PCR; TCRdb holds only in-frame clones, not every one. The table has over 50,000 clones, about 84% seen once; the top ten hold about 15%. Germline V gene lookup returns CDR1 SGHRS and CDR2 YFSETQ. Trimming pared 1 base from V and 8 bases from J, leaving 19 bases between. This CDR3 is 16 amino acids long. The record originates from a study of PD-1 blockade in classical Hodgkin lymphoma. Each patient's relapse followed autologous stem cell transplantation, and brentuximab vedotin exposure varied. The TCR comes from a human donor with classical Hodgkin lymphoma. The input for sequencing was peripheral blood mononuclear cells (PBMCs), taken at baseline. The V call is TRBV5-1, the J call TRBJ2-1, with no clear D. This chain's CDR3 is CASSLLQAGKGDEQFF. Written as DNA, the CDR3 is TGCGCCAGCAGCTTGCTCCAGGCTGGTAAGGGCGATGAGCAGTTCTTC.